Shown below are 5 T cell receptor beta chains from a single sample sequenced in a study of blood T cells in healthy people across ages. A second 7 to 11 cycle PCR used barcoded and J-beta primers. TCRdb processed the 5' RACE reads anew with MiXCR; each CDR3 protein has one entry. In the table there are fewer than 2,000,000 distinct CDR3 sequences, 30% to 35% of which are singletons. Specimen: blood. These receptors were collected from a woman between 25 and 40 years old in good health.

In this sample, this clonotype turned up a few times. The J gene is TRBJ2-3, the V gene TRBV7-9, with TRBD1 matching 9 bases. The CDR3 has 17 amino acids. CDR1 is SEHNR, CDR2 FQNEAQ, per germline (reference sequence). Trimming at V came to 4 bases and at J to 4 bases, leaving 12 bases not matched to a gene. This CDR3 reads CASSWTGTGRISDTQYF. The CDR3 DNA reads as TGTGCCAGCAGCTGGACCGGGACAGGGAGAATTTCAGATACGCAGTATTTT.

This clonotype has only a few counts. This sequence joins TRBV6-6 and TRBJ1-2; D unclear. Deletions cut 0 bases from V and 8 bases from J, with 10 bases between. Germline V lookup: CDR1 MNHNY, CDR2 SVGAGI (reference sequence). This CDR3 comprises 13 residues. The CDR3: CASSYSTVGGYTF. The CDR3, as DNA: TGTGCCAGCAGTTACTCAACCGTGGGGGGCTACACCTTC.

This clonotype was detected ten times or more. This rearrangement joins TRBV11-2 to TRBJ2-3; either TRBD1 or TRBD2 may supply D (6 bases each). The CDR3 has 18 residues. The ends were cut back, 0 bases at V and 2 bases at J, with 18 bases in the middle. Germline loops: CDR1 SGHAT, CDR2 FQNNGV. The CDR3 is CASSLEEGGGRYTDTQYF. The CDR3, as DNA: TGTGCCAGCAGCTTAGAAGAGGGGGGCGGACGGTACACAGATACGCAGTATTTT.

The CDR3 nucleotides read TGTGCCAGCAGCCACGACAGGGGGAACTATGGCTACACCTTC. Amino acids: CASSHDRGNYGYTF. The rearrangement uses TRBV4-2 and TRBJ1-2, with 9 positions matching TRBD1. The CDR3 is 14 amino acids. CDR1 LGHNA and CDR2 YNFKEQ come from the germline V gene. V lost 3 bases and J lost 2; bases outside the gene matches: 1.

This chain links TRBV4-1 with TRBJ1-5; a weak D match, TRBD1 (6 bases). Looked up from germline, CDR1 is MGHRA and CDR2 is YSYEKL. The CDR3 is 15 amino acids. Trimming cost V 7 bases and J 5 bases, with 18 bases left between them. The CDR3 nucleotides read TGCGCCAGCAACCAGACAGGTTTGGGGGATCAGCCCCAGCATTTT. Translated, it gives CASNQTGLGDQPQHF.